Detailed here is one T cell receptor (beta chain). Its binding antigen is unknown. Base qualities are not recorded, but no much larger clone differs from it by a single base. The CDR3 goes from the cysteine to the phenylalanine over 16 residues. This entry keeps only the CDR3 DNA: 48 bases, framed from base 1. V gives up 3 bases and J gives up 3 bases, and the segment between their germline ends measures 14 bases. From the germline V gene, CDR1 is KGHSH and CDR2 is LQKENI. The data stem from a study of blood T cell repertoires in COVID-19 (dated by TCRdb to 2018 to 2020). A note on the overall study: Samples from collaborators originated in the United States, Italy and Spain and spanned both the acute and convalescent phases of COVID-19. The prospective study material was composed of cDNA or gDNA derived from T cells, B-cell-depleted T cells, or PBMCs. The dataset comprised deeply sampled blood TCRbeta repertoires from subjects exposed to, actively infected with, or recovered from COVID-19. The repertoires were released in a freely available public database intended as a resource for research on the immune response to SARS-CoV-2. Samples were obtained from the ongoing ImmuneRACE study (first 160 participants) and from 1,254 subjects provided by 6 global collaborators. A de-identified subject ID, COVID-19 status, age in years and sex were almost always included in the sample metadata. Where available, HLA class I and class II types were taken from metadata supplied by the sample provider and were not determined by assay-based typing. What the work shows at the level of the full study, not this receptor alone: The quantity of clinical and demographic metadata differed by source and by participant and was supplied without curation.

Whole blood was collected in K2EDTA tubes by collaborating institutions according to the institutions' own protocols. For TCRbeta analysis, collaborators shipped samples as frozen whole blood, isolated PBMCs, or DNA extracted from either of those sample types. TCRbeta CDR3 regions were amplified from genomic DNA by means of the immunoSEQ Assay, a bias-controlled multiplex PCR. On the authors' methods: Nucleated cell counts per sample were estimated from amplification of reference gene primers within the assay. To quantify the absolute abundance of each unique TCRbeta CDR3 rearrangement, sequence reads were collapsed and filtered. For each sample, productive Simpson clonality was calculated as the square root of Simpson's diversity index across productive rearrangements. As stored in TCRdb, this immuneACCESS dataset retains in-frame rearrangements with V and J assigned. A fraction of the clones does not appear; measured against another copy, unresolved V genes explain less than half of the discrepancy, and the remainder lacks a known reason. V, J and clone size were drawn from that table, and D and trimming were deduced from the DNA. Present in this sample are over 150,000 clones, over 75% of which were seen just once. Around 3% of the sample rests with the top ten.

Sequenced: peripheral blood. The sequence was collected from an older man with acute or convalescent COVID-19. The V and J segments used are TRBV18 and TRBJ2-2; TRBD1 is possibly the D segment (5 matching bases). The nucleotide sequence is TGTGCCAGCTCACCTGTAGCAGGGCAGGACACCGGGGAGCTGTTTTTT. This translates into CASSPVAGQDTGELFF.